These 32 T cell receptor beta chains came from one sample sequenced in a study of cytomegalovirus exposure and HLA in healthy donors. A multiplex PCR was run with 60 Vbeta primers and 13 Jbeta primers. The data were produced by immunoSEQ multiplex PCR, yet TCRdb's version contains in-frame clones alone and is incomplete. Of approximately 53,000 clones listed, 65% to 80% are singletons. Input material: PBMCs. The receptors derive from a woman in her forties or fifties in good health and CMV-seronegative.

This clone was counted only a few times. Other DNA sequences of this sample code for an identical CDR3. The J gene is TRBJ2-3, the V gene TRBV28; the match to TRBD2 covers 7 bases. The V gene's germline CDR1 is MDHEN and CDR2 SYDVKM. J was trimmed by 1 base and V by 5 bases; bases with no gene match: 0. CDR3 length equals 13 residues. CDR3: CASSSGGTDTQYF. The CDR3 DNA reads as TGTGCCAGCAGTAGCGGGGGCACAGATACGCAGTATTTT.

The rearrangement uses TRBV28 and TRBJ2-3, with TRBD2 identical over 9 bases. V shed 2 bases and J 1 base; nucleotides not matched to a gene: 16. CDR3 size: 20 residues. The germline gives CDR1 MDHEN, CDR2 SYDVKM. DNA for the CDR3: TGTGCCAGCAGTTTAGGATGGAAGGGAATAGCGGGAGATGGCACAGATACGCAGTATTTT. This encodes CASSLGWKGIAGDGTDTQYF.

This clone turned up a few times. The chain has TRBV6-1 and TRBJ2-3; 7 bases map to TRBD2. This CDR3 has 14 amino acids. V shed 4 bases, J shed 3 bases, and the junction held 4 bases outside the gene matches. Germline-derived CDR1 and CDR2 are MNHNS and SASEGT. Written as DNA, the CDR3 is TGTGCCAGCAGTGCCTCGGGGGGTACAGATACGCAGTATTTT. The encoded protein is CASSASGGTDTQYF.

The V and J genes are TRBV7-6 and TRBJ2-1; D gene ambiguous. Trimming shortened V by 5 bases and J by 0 bases, and 14 bases separated the two germline ends. The length of the CDR3 is 16 residues. Germline CDR1 is SGHVS and CDR2 is FNYEAQ. CDR3 protein: CASSHSAPSSYNEQFF. CDR3 nucleotide sequence: TGTGCCAGCAGCCATTCCGCCCCGAGCTCCTACAATGAGCAGTTCTTC.

The V call is TRBV11-1, the J call TRBJ2-7, with 10 bases lining up with TRBD2. The V gene end was trimmed by 5 bases and the J gene end by 5 bases; junction bases not matched to a gene: 12. This CDR3 is built from 16 residues. Per the germline V gene, CDR1 is SGHAT and CDR2 is FQDESV (reference sequence). The chain's CDR3 is CASSEDLAGAGHEQYF. CDR3 sequence (DNA): TGTGCCAGCAGCGAAGATCTAGCGGGGGCGGGCCACGAGCAGTACTTC.

The chain employs TRBV7-8 and TRBJ1-1; D is unresolved. CDR1 is SGHVS, CDR2 FQNEAQ, per germline. CDR3 length equals 16 residues. Trimming removed 2 bases from V and 1 base from J, with 14 bases in between. The chain's CDR3 is CASSLYSFLANTEAFF. The CDR3 DNA reads TGTGCCAGCAGCTTATACTCTTTCCTCGCGAACACTGAAGCTTTCTTT.

The V gene is TRBV19, the J gene TRBJ2-1, with 11 bases that match TRBD2. There are 15 residues in the CDR3. Germline lookup yields CDR1 LNHDA and CDR2 SQIVND (reference sequence). The ends lost 3 bases at V and 7 bases at J; junction bases unmatched: 5. CDR3 sequence reads: CASSIIAGGFNEQFF. The CDR3 DNA reads TGTGCCAGTAGTATTATAGCGGGAGGGTTTAATGAGCAGTTCTTC.

This chain links TRBV2 with TRBJ1-5; 7 positions match TRBD1. V dropped 8 bases and J dropped 0; count of bases not matched to a gene: 7. CDR3 length equals 15 residues. CDR1 SNHLY and CDR2 FYNNEI come from the germline V gene. The CDR3 loop reads CASSTGQASNQPQHF. In DNA form, the CDR3 reads TGTGCCAGCTCGACCGGACAGGCTAGCAATCAGCCCCAGCATTTT.

The V and J genes are TRBV30 and TRBJ1-3; D ambiguous. Between the trimmed V and J ends, which lost 2 bases and 6 bases, there was a span of 8 bases. Germline V gene lookup returns CDR1 GTSNPN and CDR2 SVGIG (reference sequence). The CDR3 length is 12 residues. The CDR3: CAWSPGPNTIYF. The CDR3 region has the DNA TGTGCCTGGAGTCCGGGTCCAAACACCATATATTTT.

The rearrangement joins TRBV6-1 to TRBJ2-2; 9 bases are shared with TRBD1. Germline loops: CDR1 MNHNS, CDR2 SASEGT. The CDR3 consists of 16 residues. The ends lost 2 bases at V and 3 bases at J; junction bases unmatched: 4. The CDR3 nucleotides are TGTGCCAGCAGTGAAACCCGACAGGGGGACACCGGGGAGCTGTTTTTT. This sequence encodes CASSETRQGDTGELFF.

The V call is TRBV11-2, the J call TRBJ2-1, with D perhaps TRBD2 (6 bases). Looked up from germline, CDR1 is SGHAT and CDR2 is FQNNGV. V dropped 1 base and J dropped 5 bases, with 6 bases sitting between them. This CDR3 has 13 residues. Written as DNA, the CDR3 is TGTGCCAGCAGCTTAGGGACTAACAATGAGCAGTTCTTC. Protein product: CASSLGTNNEQFF. Together with reference TRBV11-2 and TRBJ2-1, the CDR3 gives the full variable domain: EAGVAQSPRYKIIEKRQSVAFWCNPISGHATLYWYQQILGQGPKLLIQFQNNGVVDDSQLPKDRFSAERLKGVDSTLKIQPAKLEDSAVYLCASSLGTNNEQFFGPGTRLTVL.

The rearrangement links TRBV4-3 to TRBJ1-1, with D possibly being TRBD1 (5 bases). The CDR3 loop spans 14 amino acids. Germline V gene lookup returns CDR1 LGHNA and CDR2 YSLEER. V was trimmed by 5 bases and J by 1 base, leaving 11 bases between them. CDR3 region: CASSMTAPNTEAFF. The CDR3 DNA is TGCGCCAGCAGCATGACAGCGCCGAACACTGAAGCTTTCTTT.

The genes are TRBV13 and TRBJ2-7; D possibly corresponds to TRBD2 (7 bases). Germline CDR1 is PRHDT and CDR2 is FYEKMQ (reference sequence). Trimming left V 8 bases short and J 3 bases short, with 14 bases between. This CDR3 has 13 amino acids. CDR3 in DNA: TGTGCCAGCGGGAGGGGGGGACTCTACGAGCAGTACTTC. It specifies CASGRGGLYEQYF.

This chain joins TRBV4-2 and TRBJ2-2, with 7 bases identical to TRBD1. Germline CDR1 is LGHNA and CDR2 is YNFKEQ. This CDR3 is 15 amino acids long. The junction had 5 bases not matched to a gene; V was cut back by 4 bases and J by 3 bases. Written as DNA, the CDR3 is TGTGCCAGCAGCCGGGTCGGGACAGACACCGGGGAGCTGTTTTTT. Translation: CASSRVGTDTGELFF.

There are a few counts of this clone. The chain joins TRBV28 to TRBJ2-1; D is uncertain. Germline CDR1 and CDR2: MDHEN and SYDVKM. The CDR3 totals 10 residues. V was shortened by 6 bases and J by 5 bases, with 2 bases between the two germline ends. The CDR3 loop reads CASSDNEQFF. CDR3 DNA sequence: TGTGCCAGCAGCGACAATGAGCAGTTCTTC.

The chain has TRBV18 and TRBJ1-1; 10 nucleotides agree with TRBD1. This CDR3 is 15 amino acids long. Germline CDR1 and CDR2: KGHSH and LQKENI. V was clipped by 3 bases and J by 7 bases; unmatched bases: 8. The CDR3 protein is CASSPETGGGHEAFF. The CDR3 region has the DNA TGTGCCAGCTCACCTGAGACAGGGGGCGGTCATGAAGCTTTCTTT.

The rearrangement joins TRBV11-3 to TRBJ2-3; D possibly corresponds to TRBD2 (7 bases). V dropped 0 bases and J dropped 5 bases, with 15 bases sitting between them. CDR1 is SGHNT and CDR2 is YENEEA in the germline V gene. CDR3 size: 16 residues. The chain's CDR3 is CASSLDPPGGRDTQYF. The CDR3 DNA sequence: TGTGCCAGCAGCTTAGATCCTCCGGGGGGCAGAGATACGCAGTATTTT.

This clone was observed a handful of times. The rearrangement uses TRBV28 and TRBJ2-2; D may be TRBD1 (6 bases). Between the trimmed V and J ends, which lost 6 bases and 6 bases, there was a span of 11 bases. Per germline, CDR1 MDHEN and CDR2 SYDVKM. This CDR3 spans 13 amino acids. The CDR3 region is CASSVQGSGELFF. The CDR3 coding sequence is TGTGCCAGCAGCGTCCAGGGGTCCGGGGAGCTGTTTTTT.

The chain links TRBV6-1 to TRBJ2-7; 9 positions agree with TRBD1. Germline V gives CDR1 MNHNS, CDR2 SASEGT. This CDR3 is built from 14 residues. V gave up 3 bases and J gave up 7 bases; unmatched junction bases: 7. The CDR3 is CASSDGTGLGEQYF. The CDR3 bases are TGTGCCAGCAGTGATGGGACAGGGCTGGGTGAGCAGTACTTC.

This clone occurred once. The chain couples TRBV5-5 to TRBJ2-7; 12 nucleotides match TRBD2. The CDR3 has 15 amino acids. The J segment lost 1 base and the V segment lost 5 bases, leaving 4 bases of the junction unmatched. The V gene's germline CDR1 is SGHKS and CDR2 YYEKEE (reference sequence). This chain's CDR3 is CASSRTSGTSYEQYF. For the CDR3, the DNA is TGTGCCAGCAGTCGGACTAGCGGGACTTCCTACGAGCAGTACTTC.

This chain connects TRBV19 to TRBJ1-1; perhaps TRBD1 as D (6 bases). Germline-derived CDR1 and CDR2 are LNHDA and SQIVND (reference sequence). V lost 5 bases and J lost 5, with 15 bases in between. The CDR3 is 14 residues long. CDR3 amino acids: CASSPQGRGTEAFF. The CDR3 DNA is TGTGCCAGTAGTCCCCAGGGGAGGGGGACTGAAGCTTTCTTT. Combining the CDR3 with reference TRBV19 and TRBJ1-1 gives the whole variable domain DGGITQSPKYLFRKEGQNVTLSCEQNLNHDAMYWYRQDPGQGLRLIYYSQIVNDFQKGDIAEGYSVSREKKESFPLTVTSAQKNPTAFYLCASSPQGRGTEAFFGQGTRLTVV.

The V and J genes are TRBV5-8 and TRBJ1-2, with a weak D call TRBD1 (5 bases). The CDR3 loop spans 16 amino acids. Trimming removed 5 bases at V and 4 bases at J, with 21 bases between. Per germline, CDR1 SGHTS and CDR2 YDEGEE. This CDR3 reads CASSSRPPTAAYGYTF. As DNA, the CDR3 is TGTGCCAGCAGTTCTCGACCCCCGACAGCCGCCTATGGCTACACCTTC.

The chain employs TRBV15 and TRBJ2-3, with a weak D call TRBD1 (5 bases). V was pared by 5 bases and J by 8 bases, with 14 bases between. Germline V lookup: CDR1 LNHNV, CDR2 YYDKDF (reference sequence). This CDR3 region has 13 residues. The CDR3 region is CATSPRRQGTQYF. In DNA, the CDR3 is TGTGCCACCAGCCCCCGAAGGCAGGGTACGCAGTATTTT. The whole variable domain, remainder taken from reference TRBV15 and TRBJ2-3, is DAMVIQNPRYQVTQFGKPVTLSCSQTLNHNVMYWYQQKSSQAPKLLFHYYDKDFNNEADTPDNFQSRRPNTSFCFLDIRSPGLGDTAMYLCATSPRRQGTQYFGPGTRLTVL.

The chain links TRBV14 to TRBJ2-5; the D is unclear. The length of the CDR3 is 11 residues. V shed 3 bases and J shed 7 bases, with 6 bases lying between them. Germline CDR1 is SGHDN and CDR2 is FVKESK. DNA of the CDR3: TGTGCCAGCAGCCAGTCGGGGACCCAGTACTTC. Translated, it gives CASSQSGTQYF.

This clone was observed a single time. The V and J genes are TRBV5-4 and TRBJ2-5; TRBD2 aligns across 10 bases. The CDR3 totals 18 residues. Trimming removed 0 bases from V and 4 bases from J; junction bases left unmatched: 12. Germline values: CDR1 SGHNT, CDR2 YYREEE (reference sequence). The CDR3, as DNA: TGTGCCAGCAGCTTGGCCGGTGGTCTAGCGGGGGTCGGAGAGACCCAGTACTTC. The encoded protein is CASSLAGGLAGVGETQYF.

The table lists this clone with a few counts. Written as DNA, the CDR3 is TGTGCCAGCAGTTGGGGGGGCGGCTACGAGCAGTACTTC. This gives the protein CASSWGGGYEQYF. The J gene is TRBJ2-7, the V gene TRBV11-3; a weak D match, TRBD2 (7 bases). This CDR3 is 13 amino acids long. Germline V gene lookup returns CDR1 SGHNT and CDR2 YENEEA. The V end lost 6 bases, the J end lost 3 bases, and 12 bases lay between the germline ends. The entire variable domain, with the rest obtained from reference TRBV11-3 and TRBJ2-7, is as follows: EAGVVQSPRYKIIEKKQPVAFWCNPISGHNTLYWYLQNLGQGPELLIRYENEEAVDDSQLPKDRFSAERLKGVDSTLKIQPAELGDSAVYLCASSWGGGYEQYFGPGTRLTVT.

This chain uses TRBV5-1 with TRBJ2-5, with D unresolved. CDR1 and CDR2 from the germline V gene are SGHRS and YFSETQ. The CDR3 contains 13 residues. Trimming cost V 0 bases and J 2 bases, with 5 bases left between them. In DNA form, the CDR3 reads TGCGCCAGCAGCTTGGGCGGACAAGAGACCCAGTACTTC. It is translated as CASSLGGQETQYF. Full variable domain (remainder filled in from reference TRBV5-1 and TRBJ2-5): KAGVTQTPRYLIKTRGQQVTLSCSPISGHRSVSWYQQTPGQGLQFLFEYFSETQRNKGNFPGRFSGRQFSNSRSEMNVSTLELGDSALYLCASSLGGQETQYFGPGTRLLVL.

The chain has TRBV7-3 and TRBJ1-5; D gene ambiguous. Trimming took off 5 bases at V and 4 bases at J, with 9 bases between the two ends. From germline, CDR1 is SGHTA and CDR2 FQGTGA. The CDR3 totals 13 residues. The CDR3 spells CASSLYPNQPQHF. In DNA, the CDR3 is TGTGCCAGCAGCCTCTATCCAAATCAGCCCCAGCATTTT.

This clone occurred a few times. The V and J genes are TRBV6-1 and TRBJ1-1; 7 bases line up with TRBD1. The junction had 7 bases not matched to a gene; V was cut back by 4 bases and J by 5 bases. Germline V gene data show CDR1 as MNHNS and CDR2 as SASEGT. The CDR3 consists of 14 residues. CDR3: CASSVRGWGTEAFF. CDR3 DNA sequence: TGTGCCAGCAGTGTCAGGGGGTGGGGGACTGAAGCTTTCTTT.

The rearrangement links TRBV11-1 to TRBJ2-1; D is possibly TRBD1 (5 bases). This CDR3 comprises 13 residues. V lost 4 bases, J lost 15 bases, and 19 bases lay in between. Looked up from germline, CDR1 is SGHAT and CDR2 is FQDESV (reference sequence). The CDR3 sequence: CASSSQGVGRGFF. CDR3 nucleotides: TGTGCCAGCAGCTCGCAAGGGGTTGGTCGTGGGTTCTTC.

This clone is a singleton in its sample. The chain is built from TRBV7-3 and TRBJ2-3; TRBD1 matches 9 bases. The CDR3 sequence is 17 residues long. V lost 5 bases and J lost 2; bases outside the gene matches: 11. CDR1 is SGHTA, CDR2 FQGTGA, per germline. The CDR3 reads CASSPFGDRDHTDTQYF. CDR3 nucleotide sequence: TGTGCCAGCAGCCCCTTTGGGGACAGGGACCACACAGATACGCAGTATTTT.

The chain couples TRBV5-6 to TRBJ1-2; maybe TRBD1 (6 bases). CDR3 size: 15 residues. CDR1 and CDR2 (germline): SGHDT, YYEEEE. V was shortened by 2 bases and J by 4 bases, with 15 bases between the two germline ends. Here the CDR3 reads CASSFSDRLPYGYTF. For the CDR3, the DNA is TGTGCCAGCAGCTTTTCGGACAGACTACCCTATGGCTACACCTTC.